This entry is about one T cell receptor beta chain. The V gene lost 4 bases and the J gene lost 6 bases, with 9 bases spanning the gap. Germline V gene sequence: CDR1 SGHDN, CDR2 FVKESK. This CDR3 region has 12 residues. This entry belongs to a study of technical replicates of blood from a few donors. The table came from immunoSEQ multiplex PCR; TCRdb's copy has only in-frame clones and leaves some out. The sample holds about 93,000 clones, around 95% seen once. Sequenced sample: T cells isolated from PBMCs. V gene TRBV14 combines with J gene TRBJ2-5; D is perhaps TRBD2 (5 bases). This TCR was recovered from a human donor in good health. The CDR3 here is CASSPRGKTQYF. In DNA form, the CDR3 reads TGTGCCAGCAGCCCACGGGGAAAGACCCAGTACTTC.